These T cell receptor beta chains were read from a single sample in a study of cytomegalovirus exposure and HLA in healthy donors. Clones were read by immunoSEQ multiplex PCR, and TCRdb kept only the in-frame ones, dropping some. The table lists fewer than 200,000 clones, 60% to 75% of them singletons. The sample comprised PBMCs. The receptors derive from a woman aged 45-65 years in good health and CMV-seropositive. Each CDR3 is given with its conserved first and last residue. A D gene is named only where the DNA matches it firmly. The size field is filled for only some rows; it gives once, few, many or a size class.

size | D | J | V | CDR3 | DNA
. | TRBD2 | TRBJ2-3 | TRBV9 | CASSSRGGLAADTQYF | TGTGCCAGCAGCTCTCGAGGGGGACTAGCTGCAGATACGCAGTATTTT
. | TRBD2 | TRBJ2-1 | TRBV18 | CASSPPAGGTHEQFF | TGTGCCAGCTCACCACCGGCGGGGGGAACCCATGAGCAGTTCTTC
. | TRBD1 | TRBJ1-5 | TRBV23-1 | CASSQRRQGYQPQHF | TGCGCCAGCAGTCAAAGGAGACAGGGGTATCAGCCCCAGCATTTT
. | . | TRBJ1-5 | TRBV6-1 | CASRASGTSNQPQHF | TGTGCCAGCCGTGCCAGCGGCACGAGCAATCAGCCCCAGCATTTT
. | TRBD1 | TRBJ2-7 | TRBV30 | CAWSGGQGGYEQYF | TGTGCCTGGAGTGGGGGACAGGGGGGGTACGAGCAGTACTTC
few | TRBD1 | TRBJ2-7 | TRBV5-6 | CASSWGTGDYEQYF | TGTGCCAGCAGCTGGGGGACAGGCGACTACGAGCAGTACTTC
. | . | TRBJ2-5 | TRBV5-1 | CASSLGAQETQYF | TGCGCCAGCAGCTTAGGGGCCCAAGAGACCCAGTACTTC
. | . | TRBJ2-1 | TRBV6-1 | CASSEAAEVVQFF | TGTGCCAGCAGTGAAGCGGCGGAGGTGGTGCAGTTCTTC
few | . | TRBJ1-3 | TRBV11-1 | CASSLGTYSGNTIYF | TGTGCCAGCAGCCTCGGGACTTACTCTGGAAACACCATATATTTT
. | TRBD1 | TRBJ2-7 | TRBV2 | CASRGTGDYEQYF | TGTGCCAGCAGAGGGACAGGGGACTACGAGCAGTACTTC
. | . | TRBJ2-2 | TRBV5-1 | CASKLLQGPGELFF | TGCGCCAGCAAACTTCTTCAGGGCCCCGGGGAGCTGTTTTTT
. | TRBD1 | TRBJ1-2 | TRBV7-9 | CASSYGTGGSNYGYTF | TGTGCCAGCAGCTACGGGACAGGGGGTTCTAACTATGGCTACACCTTC
. | . | TRBJ2-5 | TRBV9 | CASSVGQAVQETQYF | TGTGCCAGCAGCGTGGGACAAGCGGTCCAAGAGACCCAGTACTTC
. | . | TRBJ2-1 | TRBV7-9 | CATLPGGYNEQFF | TGTGCTACTCTGCCCGGCGGATACAATGAGCAGTTCTTC
. | TRBD1 | TRBJ2-1 | TRBV5-1 | CASSSGTASYNEQFF | TGCGCCAGCAGCTCCGGGACAGCCTCCTACAATGAGCAGTTCTTC
. | . | TRBJ2-2 | TRBV5-4 | CASSPGVGGVSGELFF | TGTGCCAGCAGCCCGGGGGTAGGGGGCGTAAGCGGGGAGCTGTTTTTT
. | . | TRBJ2-2 | TRBV13 | CASSKRGGPGELFF | TGTGCCAGCAGCAAAAGGGGGGGACCCGGGGAGCTGTTTTTT
. | TRBD1 | TRBJ1-2 | TRBV6-5 | CASSDRQGLDGYTF | TGTGCCAGCAGTGACCGACAGGGTTTGGATGGCTACACCTTC
. | TRBD2 | TRBJ2-5 | TRBV2 | CASTSGGETQYF | TGTGCCAGCACTAGCGGGGGTGAGACCCAGTACTTC
. | . | TRBJ2-7 | TRBV6-6 | CASRPRLGADEQYF | TGTGCCAGCAGACCTCGACTGGGGGCTGACGAGCAGTACTTC
. | TRBD1 | TRBJ1-5 | TRBV11-3 | CASSLEFPSDRGF | TGTGCCAGCAGCTTAGAGTTCCCTTCCGACAGGGGATTT
. | . | TRBJ2-2 | TRBV18 | CASSPFGAANTGELFF | TGTGCCAGCTCACCATTTGGGGCAGCGAACACCGGGGAGCTGTTTTTT
few | TRBD2 | TRBJ2-3 | TRBV2 | CASKRVAGGSTDTQYF | TGTGCCAGCAAGAGGGTAGCGGGGGGGAGCACAGATACGCAGTATTTT
. | . | TRBJ2-7 | TRBV20-1 | CSAILNYEQYF | TGCAGCGCGATTCTTAACTACGAGCAGTACTTC
. | . | TRBJ1-2 | TRBV30 | CAWSSRAGSGGYTF | TGTGCCTGGAGTTCACGGGCCGGGAGTGGTGGCTACACCTTC
few | TRBD2 | TRBJ2-7 | TRBV6-1 | CATRERDTYEQYF | TGTGCAACCCGGGAGCGGGATACCTACGAGCAGTACTTC
. | . | TRBJ2-1 | TRBV2 | CASSGQRYNEQFF | TGTGCCAGCAGTGGACAGCGATACAATGAGCAGTTCTTC
. | TRBD2 | TRBJ2-5 | TRBV9 | CASSVYVADGRETQYF | TGTGCCAGCAGCGTTTACGTAGCAGACGGGAGGGAGACCCAGTACTTC
. | . | TRBJ1-2 | TRBV29-1 | CSVEGLPTNYGYTF | TGCAGCGTTGAAGGACTCCCTACAAACTATGGCTACACCTTC
. | . | TRBJ1-6 | TRBV2 | CASRPTGSNSPLHF | TGTGCCAGTAGACCCACGGGTTCCAATTCACCCCTCCACTTT
few | . | TRBJ1-1 | TRBV5-4 | CASSVGGVARNTEAFF | TGTGCCAGCAGCGTGGGGGGGGTCGCGCGAAACACTGAAGCTTTCTTT
. | . | TRBJ2-2 | TRBV18 | CASSPPLLLNTGELFF | TGTGCCAGCTCACCTCCACTACTGCTAAACACCGGGGAGCTGTTTTTT
. | . | TRBJ1-2 | TRBV4-1 | CASSQPPRVRGYTF | TGCGCCAGCAGCCAACCTCCACGGGTGAGGGGCTACACCTTC
. | TRBD2 | TRBJ2-3 | TRBV19 | CASSLAGGMTDTQYF | TGTGCCAGTAGTTTAGCGGGGGGAATGACAGATACGCAGTATTTT
. | TRBD1 | TRBJ2-5 | TRBV28 | CASSPDRELQETQYF | TGTGCCAGCAGCCCCGACAGGGAGCTACAAGAGACCCAGTACTTC
. | TRBD2 | TRBJ2-1 | TRBV5-6 | CASSRYRLAGGPNEQFF | TGTGCCAGCAGCCGATACAGATTAGCGGGGGGGCCGAATGAGCAGTTCTTC
. | . | TRBJ1-1 | TRBV4-2 | CASSQGVAGPTEAFF | TGTGCCAGCAGCCAAGGGGTGGCAGGGCCCACTGAAGCTTTCTTT